Presented here are 10 T cell receptor beta chains from one specimen sequenced in a study of blood T cell repertoires in COVID-19 (dated by TCRdb to about 2020). The method was the immunoSEQ multiplex PCR assay. The table was pulled from immuneACCESS by TCRdb, which kept in-frame rearrangements only. Such tables lose some clones; where checked, under half of the loss comes from unresolved V genes, and the rest has no known cause. This sample gives about 220,000 clones in total; less than 85% of them show up just once. The ten top clones hold over 7% of the sample. The sequencing input was peripheral blood. The receptor source for this set is a woman aged 70 to 79 with acute or convalescent COVID-19.

The chain employs TRBV24-1 and TRBJ2-3, with 7 bases fitting TRBD1. The J segment lost 2 bases and the V segment lost 10 bases, leaving 5 bases of the junction unmatched. Germline V gives CDR1 KGHDR, CDR2 SFDVKD. This CDR3 spans 13 amino acids. CDR3 region: CATSGQPTDTQYF. The CDR3 DNA reads TGTGCCACGTCGGGACAGCCCACAGATACGCAGTATTTT.

The chain joins TRBV4-1 to TRBJ2-2, with D possibly being TRBD2 (6 bases). Germline V CDR1 and CDR2: MGHRA, YSYEKL. CDR3 length equals 14 residues. Trimming took 3 bases from V and 5 from J, leaving 10 bases between them. The CDR3 is CASSHGRGTGELFF. Written as DNA, the CDR3 is TGCGCCAGCAGCCATGGTCGGGGGACCGGGGAGCTGTTTTTT.

CDR3 sequence (DNA): TGTGCCAGCAGCCCACAGAGAACTGAAGCTTTCTTT. Encoded protein: CASSPQRTEAFF. V usage is TRBV7-2 and J usage is TRBJ1-1; D uncertain. The CDR3 loop spans 12 amino acids. Trimming took off 5 bases at V and 5 bases at J, with 9 bases between the two ends. Looked up from germline, CDR1 is SGHTA and CDR2 is FQGNSA. The full variable domain, with the rest looked up from reference TRBV7-2 and TRBJ1-1, is GAGVSQSPSNKVTEKGKDVELRCDPISGHTALYWYRQSLGQGLEFLIYFQGNSAPDKSGLPSDRFSAERTGGSVSTLTIQRTQQEDSAVYLCASSPQRTEAFFGQGTRLTVV.

The chain is built from TRBV5-5 and TRBJ1-4; D remains ambiguous. The CDR3 consists of 14 residues. Germline-derived CDR1 and CDR2 are SGHKS and YYEKEE (reference sequence). The ends were cut back, 4 bases at V and 3 bases at J, with 10 bases in the middle. The CDR3 DNA is TGTGCCAGCAGCGGCGGACTTCCTAATGAAAAACTGTTTTTT. Amino acids: CASSGGLPNEKLFF.

A single count supports this clone. The rearrangement uses TRBV27 and TRBJ2-1; a weak D match, TRBD1 (5 bases). V lost 3 bases and J 2 bases, leaving 14 bases between the germline ends. The germline V gene has CDR1 MNHEY and CDR2 SMNVEV (reference sequence). There are 16 residues in the CDR3. CDR3: CASSFYRVGPYNEQFF. In DNA form, the CDR3 reads TGTGCCAGCAGTTTCTATCGGGTGGGGCCCTACAATGAGCAGTTCTTC.

The chain links TRBV5-4 to TRBJ1-2; 9 positions match TRBD1. The trim removed 0 bases at V and 2 bases at J, leaving 5 bases unmatched. Germline V gene sequence: CDR1 SGHNT, CDR2 YYREEE (reference sequence). CDR3 length: 16 residues. The CDR3 DNA reads as TGTGCCAGCAGCTTGGGGGGGACAGGGCCCAACTATGGCTACACCTTC. This codes for CASSLGGTGPNYGYTF.

This chain joins TRBV30 and TRBJ2-5; TRBD2 matches 14 bases. CDR3 length: 15 amino acids. V lost 3 bases and J lost 2; bases outside the gene matches: 2. Germline CDR1 reads GTSNPN; CDR2 reads SVGIG (reference sequence). CDR3 in DNA: TGTGCCTGGAGCAGACTAGCGGGGGGGCAAGAGACCCAGTACTTC. The encoded protein is CAWSRLAGGQETQYF.

The V gene is TRBV6-5, the J gene TRBJ1-2; D not certain. The CDR3 sequence is 12 residues long. V was shortened by 5 bases and J by 2 bases, with 6 bases between the two germline ends. Germline CDR1 is MNHEY and CDR2 is SVGAGI. DNA of the CDR3: TGTGCCAGCAGTCTTTCCAACTATGGCTACACCTTC. It translates to CASSLSNYGYTF.

The chain links TRBV5-5 to TRBJ1-6, with no clear D. Trimming took off 4 bases at V and 10 bases at J, with 24 bases between the two ends. In germline, CDR1 is SGHKS, CDR2 YYEKEE (reference sequence). CDR3 length equals 17 residues. This CDR3 reads CASSPYGVGGQESPLHF. CDR3 nucleotides: TGTGCCAGCAGCCCTTACGGGGTCGGAGGGCAAGAATCACCCCTCCACTTT.

The gene calls are TRBV24-1 and TRBJ2-1; TRBD2 matches at 9 bases. The CDR3 is 17 residues long. The V and J ends lost 1 base and 3 bases, in that order; junction bases with no gene match: 6. Germline values: CDR1 KGHDR, CDR2 SFDVKD. The CDR3 DNA is TGTGCCACCAGTGATTTCAAAAGCGGGGGGCGCTACAATGAGCAGTTCTTC. Its translation is CATSDFKSGGRYNEQFF.